This T cell receptor (beta chain) was observed in a study of cytomegalovirus exposure and HLA in healthy donors. The V and J ends lost 1 base and 0 bases respectively, with 8 bases between them. The CDR3 runs 16 residues. CDR1 and CDR2 (germline): SGHTS, YDEGEE. In the PCR, 60 Vbeta and 13 Jbeta primers were used. Here immunoSEQ multiplex PCR was the method, and the copy in TCRdb shows in-frame clones only, minus some. The table shows around 69,000 clones, with about two thirds occurring only once. V and J are TRBV5-8 and TRBJ2-6; no definite D call. The clonotype comes from a woman aged 45 to 65 in good health and CMV-seropositive. Sequenced: PBMCs. CDR3: CASSLRQASGANVLTF. For the CDR3, the DNA is TGTGCCAGCAGCTTGAGGCAGGCCTCTGGGGCCAACGTCCTGACTTTC.